This T cell receptor beta chain stems from a study of blood T cell repertoires in COVID-19. As for the study in general: The United States, Italy and Spain supplied acute and convalescent COVID-19 samples. Sources were T cells, B-cell-depleted T cells, or PBMCs; the material itself was cDNA or gDNA.

In the original workflow: By means of reference gene primer amplification, nucleated cell counts were estimated. The repertoire was sequenced with immunoSEQ multiplex PCR; TCRdb's copy has only in-frame clones and lacks some. V, J and clone size derive from that table, while D and trimming were established from the DNA sequence. The sample lists hundreds of thousands of clones, around nine tenths occurring once. The CDR3 length is 16 residues. The germline V gene encodes CDR1 MNHEY and CDR2 SVGAGI. V trimming: 0 bases; J trimming: 6 bases; junction bases outside the gene matches: 10. The specimen sequenced was peripheral blood. The TCR originated in a woman under 30 who had recovered from COVID-19. The chain joins TRBV6-5 to TRBJ1-2; TRBD1 matches 7 bases. CDR3 in amino acids: CASSYSDRVRANGYTF. Written as DNA, the CDR3 is TGTGCCAGCAGTTACTCAGACAGGGTGCGTGCGAATGGCTACACCTTC.